This TCR beta chain was sequenced for a study of T cells after yellow fever vaccination. The CDR3 loop spans 15 amino acids. Germline CDR1 KGHSH, CDR2 LQKENI. The V and J ends lost 4 bases and 0 bases respectively, with 12 bases between them. This clonotype was seen ten or more times. Its antigen is unidentified. A process of 5'RACE template switching, which added a universal primer site and UMIs, was used to make TCR cDNA. In TCRdb, the 5' RACE reads were re-called with MiXCR into one record per CDR3 protein. The repertoire has 150,000 to 200,000 distinct CDR3 sequences, 5.5% to 8% of them found once; the top ten carry under 3%. General study findings and limits: A weaker but faster secondary response was observed, peaking on day 5 versus 15. Contamination by abundant bulk-population clonotypes could be present in FACS-sorted repertoires. Clones from primary vaccination mostly reappeared after the booster (approximately 95% CD4, just over 85% CD8).

The source material was CD4+ T cells sorted from PBMCs, sampled on the day of the first yellow fever vaccination. This receptor was identified in a man between 18 and 35 years old who received the YFV17D yellow fever vaccine. The gene calls are TRBV18 and TRBJ2-5; D is perhaps TRBD1 (7 bases). CDR3 in DNA: TGTGCCAGCTCACGAGGCGGGACAGACCAAGAGACCCAGTACTTC. Its translation: CASSRGGTDQETQYF.